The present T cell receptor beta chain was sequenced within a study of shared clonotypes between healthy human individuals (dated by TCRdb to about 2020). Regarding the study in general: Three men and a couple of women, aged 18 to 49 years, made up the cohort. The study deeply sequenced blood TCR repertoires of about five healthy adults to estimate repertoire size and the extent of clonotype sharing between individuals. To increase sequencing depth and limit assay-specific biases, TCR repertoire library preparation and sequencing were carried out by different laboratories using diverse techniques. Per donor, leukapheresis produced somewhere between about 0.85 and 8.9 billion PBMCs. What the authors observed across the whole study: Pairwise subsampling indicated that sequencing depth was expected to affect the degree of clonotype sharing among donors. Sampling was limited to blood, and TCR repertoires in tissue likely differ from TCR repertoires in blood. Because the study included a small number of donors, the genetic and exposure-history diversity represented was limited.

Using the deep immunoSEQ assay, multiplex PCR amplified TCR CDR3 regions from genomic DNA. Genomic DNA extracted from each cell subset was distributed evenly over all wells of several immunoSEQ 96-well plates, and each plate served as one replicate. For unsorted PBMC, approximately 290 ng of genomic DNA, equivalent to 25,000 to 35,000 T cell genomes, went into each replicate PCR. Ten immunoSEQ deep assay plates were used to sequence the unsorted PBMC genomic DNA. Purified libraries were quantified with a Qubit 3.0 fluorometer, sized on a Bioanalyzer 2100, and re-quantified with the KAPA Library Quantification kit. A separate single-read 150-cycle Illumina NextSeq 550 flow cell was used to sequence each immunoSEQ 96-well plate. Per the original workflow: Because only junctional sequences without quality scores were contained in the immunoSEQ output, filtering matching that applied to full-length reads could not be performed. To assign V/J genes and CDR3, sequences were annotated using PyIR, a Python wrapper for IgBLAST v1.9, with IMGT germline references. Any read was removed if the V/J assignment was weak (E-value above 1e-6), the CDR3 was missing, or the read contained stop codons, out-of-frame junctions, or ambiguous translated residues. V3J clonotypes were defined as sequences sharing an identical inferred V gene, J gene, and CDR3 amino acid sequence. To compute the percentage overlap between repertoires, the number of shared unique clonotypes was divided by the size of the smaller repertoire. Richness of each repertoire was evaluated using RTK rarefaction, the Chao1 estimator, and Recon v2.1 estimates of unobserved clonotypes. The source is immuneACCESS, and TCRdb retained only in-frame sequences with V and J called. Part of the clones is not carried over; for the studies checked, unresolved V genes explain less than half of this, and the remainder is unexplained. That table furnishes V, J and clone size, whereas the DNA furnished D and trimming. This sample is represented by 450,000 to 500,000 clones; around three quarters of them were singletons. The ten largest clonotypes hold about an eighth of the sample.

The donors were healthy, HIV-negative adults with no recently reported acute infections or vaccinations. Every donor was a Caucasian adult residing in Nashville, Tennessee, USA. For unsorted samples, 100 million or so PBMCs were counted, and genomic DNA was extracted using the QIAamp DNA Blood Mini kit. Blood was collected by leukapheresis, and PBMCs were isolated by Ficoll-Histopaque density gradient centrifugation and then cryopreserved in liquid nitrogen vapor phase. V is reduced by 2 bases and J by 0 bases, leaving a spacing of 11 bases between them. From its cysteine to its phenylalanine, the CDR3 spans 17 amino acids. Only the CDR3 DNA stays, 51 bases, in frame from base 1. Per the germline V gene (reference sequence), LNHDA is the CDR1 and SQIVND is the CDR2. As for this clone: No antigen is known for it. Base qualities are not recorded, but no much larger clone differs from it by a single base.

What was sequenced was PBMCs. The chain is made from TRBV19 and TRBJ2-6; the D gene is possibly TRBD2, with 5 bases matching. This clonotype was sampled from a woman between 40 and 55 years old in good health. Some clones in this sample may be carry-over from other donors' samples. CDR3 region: CASSINGGGSGANVLTF. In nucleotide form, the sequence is TGTGCCAGTAGTATAAACGGAGGTGGCTCTGGGGCCAACGTCCTGACTTTC.